This T cell receptor beta chain was captured in a study of T cells in Graves' hyperthyroidism and ophthalmopathy. Findings and caveats of the study: The model made its ophthalmopathy prediction, and onset followed a median around 6.9 months later. Ophthalmopathy was told apart from stable hyperthyroidism by a 13 V-J model.

This clonotype was seen at least ten times. Its antigen is still unknown. Reasons for excluding patients were uncontrolled infection, other autoimmune disease, pregnancy or lactation. PBMCs stemmed from less than 13 ml fresh peripheral blood. Regions amplified from RNA transcripts were the TCR beta CDR3 regions. Using the HTBI primer set, a first-round RT-PCR was run on the TCR CDR3. TCRdb re-called the multiplex PCR reads with MiXCR, one entry per CDR3 protein. The table includes 490,000 or so distinct CDR3 sequences, roughly 23% detected once. CDR1 and CDR2 (germline): SGHAT, FQNNGV. There are 15 residues in the CDR3. After removal of 5 bases from V and 7 bases from J, the junction contained 9 bases not matched to a gene.

Material: blood. This sequence originates from a woman in her 70s with Graves' ophthalmopathy. The chain combines TRBV11-2 with TRBJ2-5, with TRBD1 matching over 11 bases. The CDR3 DNA is TGTGCCAGCAGCGGGGTGGACAGGGGGCAGGTGACCCAGTACTTC. It specifies CASSGVDRGQVTQYF.